Listed here are 31 T cell receptor beta chains from one sample, sequenced in a study of blood T cell repertoires in COVID-19. Profiling relied on immunoSEQ multiplex PCR, and the TCRdb table lists in-frame clones only, not all of them. The repertoire has 200,000 to 250,000 clones, 65% to 90% of them found once; the top ten carry roughly 5%. Sequences were obtained from peripheral blood. The receptor set was obtained from a man aged 50-60 years with COVID-19, enrolled during active disease.

The rearrangement uses TRBV3-1 (or the pseudogene TRBV3-2) and TRBJ1-2; 7 positions match TRBD1. This CDR3 spans 15 amino acids. The V gene end was trimmed by 3 bases and the J gene end by 0 bases; junction bases not matched to a gene: 4. The V gene's germline CDR1 is LGHDT and CDR2 YNNKEL (reference sequence). The CDR3 sequence is CASSHPDRPNYGYTF. CDR3 nucleotide sequence: TGTGCCAGCAGCCACCCGGACAGGCCTAACTATGGCTACACCTTC.

A remark on this clone: The junction departs from germline at one end; a sequencing error may be responsible. The CDR3 loop reads CAWNYRDRVVF. CDR3 nucleotide sequence: TGTGCCTGGAATTACCGGGACAGGGTTGTCTTC. The V and J genes are TRBV30 and TRBJ2-7, with 9 bases matching TRBD1. The CDR3 covers 11 residues. The germline gives CDR1 GTSNPN, CDR2 SVGIG (reference sequence).

The V gene is TRBV5-8, the J gene TRBJ2-5; 7 bases are a match to TRBD1. The CDR3 has 15 residues. With 0 bases clipped from V and 5 bases from J, the junction kept 7 bases outside the gene matches. CDR1 is SGHTS, CDR2 YDEGEE, per germline. As DNA, the CDR3 is TGTGCCAGCAGCTTGGGGACAGGTGTGGGGGAGACCCAGTACTTC. This gives the protein CASSLGTGVGETQYF.

J is TRBJ1-2 and V is TRBV6-6, with 9 bases identical to TRBD1. Germline loops: CDR1 MNHNY, CDR2 SVGAGI (reference sequence). This CDR3 is built from 15 residues. V lost 4 bases and J lost 3; bases outside the gene matches: 6. CDR3 bases: TGTGCCAGCAGTTCACCGGGACAGGGTTACTATGGCTACACCTTC. It codes for CASSSPGQGYYGYTF.

The chain carries TRBV12-5 and TRBJ2-3; TRBD2 is a possible D gene (5 bases). The germline V gene encodes CDR1 LGHNT and CDR2 FRNRAP. The CDR3 length is 12 residues. Trimming removed 4 bases at V and 3 bases at J, with 5 bases between. In DNA form, the CDR3 reads TGTGCTAGTGGTTCGGGAACAGATACGCAGTATTTT. Its protein product is CASGSGTDTQYF.

The V and J genes are TRBV29-1 and TRBJ1-3, with D perhaps TRBD1 (5 bases). V dropped 4 bases and J dropped 2 bases, with 15 bases sitting between them. The CDR3 contains 15 residues. Germline V CDR1 and CDR2: SQVTM, ANQGSEA. This CDR3 reads CSVVRPGRPGNTIYF. Here the CDR3 DNA reads TGCAGCGTTGTGCGCCCAGGGCGTCCTGGAAACACCATATATTTT.

The chain employs TRBV5-4 and TRBJ2-5, with 7 bases lining up with TRBD1. CDR3 length: 13 amino acids. J gave up 5 bases and V 7 bases, and 8 bases lay outside the gene matches. Germline lookup yields CDR1 SGHNT and CDR2 YYREEE (reference sequence). For the CDR3, the DNA is TGTGCCAGCTCGGGCGCGGACAGGGAGACCCAGTACTTC. Its protein product is CASSGADRETQYF.

The chain uses TRBV15 and TRBJ1-3; a weak D match, TRBD1 (6 bases). This CDR3 is 16 amino acids long. Germline values: CDR1 LNHNV, CDR2 YYDKDF (reference sequence). Trimming cost V 3 bases and J 2 bases, with 14 bases left between them. The CDR3 sequence is CATSRSPGDPGNTIYF. As DNA, the CDR3 is TGTGCCACCAGCAGGTCCCCAGGGGACCCTGGAAACACCATATATTTT.

The V and J genes are TRBV10-2 and TRBJ2-7; tentative D call: TRBD1 (5 bases). The CDR3 totals 12 residues. Germline V gene lookup returns CDR1 WSHSY and CDR2 SAAADI. V was clipped by 3 bases and J by 5 bases, with 8 bases between them. The CDR3 protein is CASSDRGNEQYF. For the CDR3, the DNA is TGCGCCAGCAGTGATAGGGGAAACGAGCAGTACTTC.

V usage is TRBV19 and J usage is TRBJ2-7; possibly TRBD2 for D (6 bases). There are 13 residues in the CDR3. Germline V lookup: CDR1 LNHDA, CDR2 SQIVND (reference sequence). V was shortened by 5 bases and J by 3 bases, with 11 bases between the two germline ends. In DNA, the CDR3 is TGTGCCAGTAGTGCGGGACCACTCTACGAGCAGTACTTC. Amino acids: CASSAGPLYEQYF.

The chain combines TRBV7-9 with TRBJ1-1; D not resolved. CDR3 length: 12 residues. Deletions cut 5 bases from V and 4 bases from J, with 8 bases between. Germline lookup yields CDR1 SEHNR and CDR2 FQNEAQ (reference sequence). The CDR3 reads CASSPLSTEAFF. The DNA of the CDR3 is TGTGCCAGCAGCCCTTTGAGCACTGAAGCTTTCTTT.

The CDR3 sequence is CASSSRDRGLNVEKLFF. The CDR3 nucleotides read TGTGCCAGCAGCTCCCGGGACAGGGGGCTAAACGTTGAAAAACTGTTTTTT. The J gene is TRBJ1-4, the V gene TRBV5-8, with 12 bases lining up with TRBD1. The CDR3 consists of 17 residues. The germline V gene encodes CDR1 SGHTS and CDR2 YDEGEE. V shed 3 bases, J shed 7 bases, and the junction held 10 bases outside the gene matches.

This chain uses TRBV24-1 with TRBJ2-7; a weak D match, TRBD1 (6 bases). This CDR3 has 15 amino acids. With 3 bases removed from V and 6 bases from J, the gap between germline ends came to 17 bases. Germline CDR1 reads KGHDR; CDR2 reads SFDVKD. For the CDR3, the DNA is TGTGCCACCAGTGATGCGAGGGGGATAGATGGCGAGCAGTACTTC. It is translated as CATSDARGIDGEQYF.

The chain is built from TRBV7-9 and TRBJ2-3; the match to TRBD2 covers 11 bases. This CDR3 region has 17 residues. The trim removed 1 base at V and 6 bases at J, leaving 9 bases unmatched. The germline V gene has CDR1 SEHNR and CDR2 FQNEAQ (reference sequence). CDR3 bases: TGTGCCAGCAGCTTAGTACTAGCGGGGGCCCTCGGGGATACGCAGTATTTT. It specifies CASSLVLAGALGDTQYF.

This clone appeared once. V usage is TRBV4-1 and J usage is TRBJ2-6; D might be TRBD1 (5 bases). Germline-derived CDR1 and CDR2 are MGHRA and YSYEKL. The CDR3 consists of 15 residues. Between the trimmed V and J ends, which lost 6 bases and 4 bases, there was a span of 13 bases. CDR3 region: CASRSWGPGANVLTF. CDR3 DNA: TGCGCCAGCAGAAGTTGGGGCCCCGGGGCCAACGTCCTGACTTTC.

This sequence joins TRBV7-9 and TRBJ1-4; tentatively, D is TRBD1 (5 bases). CDR3 length: 14 amino acids. CDR1 is SEHNR and CDR2 is FQNEAQ in the germline V gene (reference sequence). V was trimmed by 2 bases and J by 7 bases, leaving 11 bases between them. The CDR3 coding sequence is TGTGCCAGCAGCTTACGGGGGTTGGGTGAAAAACTGTTTTTT. It codes for CASSLRGLGEKLFF.

The V gene is TRBV19, the J gene TRBJ2-7, with D perhaps matching TRBD2 (6 bases). The CDR3 covers 13 residues. CDR1 and CDR2 from the germline V gene are LNHDA and SQIVND (reference sequence). V was trimmed by 8 bases and J by 7 bases, leaving 18 bases between them. The CDR3 is CASAGSAGREQYF. The CDR3 DNA reads TGTGCCAGTGCCGGTAGCGCTGGGAGGGAGCAGTACTTC. Using reference TRBV19 and TRBJ2-7 for the parts outside the CDR3, the full variable domain is DGGITQSPKYLFRKEGQNVTLSCEQNLNHDAMYWYRQDPGQGLRLIYYSQIVNDFQKGDIAEGYSVSREKKESFPLTVTSAQKNPTAFYLCASAGSAGREQYFGPGTRLTVT.

This clone occurred a few times. The V and J genes are TRBV2 and TRBJ1-3, with TRBD1 matching 9 bases. The germline V gene encodes CDR1 SNHLY and CDR2 FYNNEI. CDR3 size: 14 residues. The J segment lost 2 bases and the V segment lost 6 bases, leaving 2 bases of the junction unmatched. This CDR3 is CASRDRGTGNTIYF. DNA of the CDR3: TGTGCCAGCAGGGACAGGGGCACTGGAAACACCATATATTTT.

J is TRBJ2-1 and V is TRBV29-1; TRBD1 matches at 8 bases. The CDR3 has 14 amino acids. The V segment lost 7 bases and the J segment 9 bases; nucleotides outside the gene matches: 14. Germline CDR1 SQVTM, CDR2 ANQGSEA. The CDR3, as DNA: TGCAGCGCCAGATTACAGGGGGTAATAAGTGAGCAGTTCTTC. It specifies CSARLQGVISEQFF.

Of note for this clone: A much larger clone differs from this one at a single base, so this may be a read error. V usage is TRBV13 and J usage is TRBJ2-3, with 9 positions matching TRBD1. V shed 5 bases, J shed 0 bases, and the junction held 0 bases outside the gene matches. The germline V gene encodes CDR1 PRHDT and CDR2 FYEKMQ (reference sequence). This CDR3 has 14 amino acids. The CDR3 bases are TGTGCCAGCAGCGGACAGGGGAGCACAGATACGCAGTATTTT. This encodes CASSGQGSTDTQYF.

The chain couples TRBV30 to TRBJ1-6, with 9 bases identical to TRBD1. Trimming at V came to 1 base and at J to 0 bases, leaving 7 bases not matched to a gene. The CDR3 has 18 amino acids. The germline gives CDR1 GTSNPN, CDR2 SVGIG (reference sequence). CDR3 nucleotides: TGTGCCTGGAGTGATGGGGGACAGGGCCGCTCCTATAATTCACCCCTCCACTTT. This encodes CAWSDGGQGRSYNSPLHF.

The gene calls are TRBV5-3 and TRBJ2-1, with D unclear. TRBV5-3 is an ORF for which the function is uncertain. This CDR3 has 16 residues. V was shortened by 0 bases and J by 9 bases, with 19 bases between the two germline ends. The CDR3 sequence is CARSLAFVLMVGEQFF. CDR3 DNA: TGTGCCAGAAGCTTGGCCTTCGTACTCATGGTTGGTGAGCAGTTCTTC.

This clone was detected only a few times. The chain is built from TRBV6-6 and TRBJ1-3; D gene uncertain. This CDR3 contains 12 residues. The germline gives CDR1 MNHNY, CDR2 SVGAGI (reference sequence). The CDR3 DNA reads TGTGCTACCGGAGTGGCTGGAAACACCATATATTTT. This gives the protein CATGVAGNTIYF.

This clone has at least ten counts. The chain recombines TRBV4-2 with TRBJ1-6; 9 bases align to TRBD1. V lost 4 bases, J lost 0 bases, and 7 bases stayed unmatched. CDR1 and CDR2 (germline): LGHNA, YNFKEQ. This CDR3 spans 18 amino acids. CDR3 in DNA: TGTGCCAGCAGCCCCACGGGACAGGGTTACTCCTATAATTCACCCCTCCACTTT. It is translated as CASSPTGQGYSYNSPLHF.

This clone appeared a few times. This chain connects TRBV5-5 to TRBJ2-7, with 8 bases aligning to TRBD1. Germline lookup yields CDR1 SGHKS and CDR2 YYEKEE (reference sequence). The CDR3 runs to 15 residues. V lost 1 base, J lost 3 bases, and 6 bases stayed unmatched. CDR3 amino acids: CASSLYTGTGYEQYF. CDR3 bases: TGTGCCAGCAGCTTGTACACCGGGACAGGCTACGAGCAGTACTTC. The full variable domain, in which reference TRBV5-5 and TRBJ2-7 provide the parts outside the CDR3, is DAGVTQSPTHLIKTRGQQVTLRCSPISGHKSVSWYQQVLGQGPQFIFQYYEKEERGRGNFPDRFSARQFPNYSSELNVNALLLGDSALYLCASSLYTGTGYEQYFGPGTRLTVT.

This chain joins TRBV19 and TRBJ2-7; D perhaps matches TRBD1 (6 bases). V was pared by 4 bases and J by 1 base, with 14 bases between. In germline, CDR1 is LNHDA, CDR2 SQIVND (reference sequence). The CDR3 runs 15 residues. Here the CDR3 DNA reads TGTGCCAGTAGTACCTTGACAGGTCCTTCCTACGAGCAGTACTTC. Translation: CASSTLTGPSYEQYF.

The chain recombines TRBV19 with TRBJ2-1; the match to TRBD1 covers 7 bases. The ends lost 4 bases at V and 6 bases at J; junction bases unmatched: 6. CDR1 and CDR2 from the germline V gene are LNHDA and SQIVND (reference sequence). This CDR3 region has 14 residues. DNA of the CDR3: TGTGCCAGTAGTACGCGACAGGGAGCCAATGAGCAGTTCTTC. Its translation is CASSTRQGANEQFF.

The chain has TRBV15 and TRBJ2-1; TRBD2 matches at 7 bases. Per germline, CDR1 LNHNV and CDR2 YYDKDF (reference sequence). The CDR3 covers 16 residues. With 4 bases clipped from V and 6 bases from J, the junction kept 12 bases outside the gene matches. Here the CDR3 reads CATSKQRLARANEQFF. CDR3 sequence (DNA): TGTGCCACCAGCAAGCAGAGACTAGCTAGGGCCAATGAGCAGTTCTTC.

The genes are TRBV2 and TRBJ2-7, with D possibly being TRBD2 (6 bases). Germline V gene sequence: CDR1 SNHLY, CDR2 FYNNEI. This CDR3 is 13 amino acids long. Trimming removed 11 bases from V and 0 bases from J, with 14 bases in between. The CDR3 region has the DNA TGTGCCTCCCGCGGGACGGTCTCCTACGAGCAGTACTTC. Translation gives CASRGTVSYEQYF.

The V gene is TRBV2, the J gene TRBJ1-2; TRBD1 is a possible D gene (6 bases). The CDR3 contains 13 residues. Trimming took 7 bases from V and 8 from J, leaving 17 bases between them. CDR1 and CDR2 (germline): SNHLY, FYNNEI. The chain's CDR3 is CASKTGAMGGYTF. The CDR3 nucleotides are TGTGCCAGCAAGACAGGAGCGATGGGGGGCTACACCTTC. Variable domain in full (rest from reference TRBV2 and TRBJ1-2): EPEVTQTPSHQVTQMGQEVILRCVPISNHLYFYWYRQILGQKVEFLVSFYNNEISEKSEIFDDQFSVERPDGSNFTLKIRSTKLEDSAMYFCASKTGAMGGYTFGSGTRLTVV.

The rearrangement links TRBV5-1 to TRBJ2-7; D is uncertain. Germline CDR1 and CDR2: SGHRS and YFSETQ. CDR3 length: 13 amino acids. V was pared by 3 bases and J by 6 bases, with 13 bases between. CDR3 coding DNA: TGCGCCAGCAGCTCCGCCATCGTAGCCGAGCAGTACTTC. This codes for CASSSAIVAEQYF.